The 8 T cell receptor beta chains below all came from one sample that was sequenced in a study of cytomegalovirus exposure and HLA in healthy donors. Primers: 60 Vbeta forward and 13 Jbeta reverse. Some clones are missing from TCRdb's copy, which holds only in-frame ones; the method was immunoSEQ multiplex PCR. Of about 160,000 clones in the sample, roughly 89% were seen once. Sequencing was performed on PBMCs. The receptor set was obtained from a woman aged 30 to 39 in good health and CMV-seronegative.

The chain has TRBV5-1 and TRBJ2-1; 7 positions match TRBD2. Losses at the gene ends were 5 bases for V and 0 bases for J; bases not matched to a gene: 8. The germline gives CDR1 SGHRS, CDR2 YFSETQ. The CDR3 runs to 16 residues. CDR3 DNA sequence: TGCGCCAGCAGGGGTAGCGGGCTCAGCTCCTACAATGAGCAGTTCTTC. As protein: CASRGSGLSSYNEQFF. Supplemented by reference TRBV5-1 and TRBJ2-1, the full variable domain reads KAGVTQTPRYLIKTRGQQVTLSCSPISGHRSVSWYQQTPGQGLQFLFEYFSETQRNKGNFPGRFSGRQFSNSRSEMNVSTLELGDSALYLCASRGSGLSSYNEQFFGPGTRLTVL.

This clone occurred a few times. The chain has TRBV6-5 and TRBJ1-1; D unresolved. The ends were cut back, 0 bases at V and 1 base at J, with 9 bases in the middle. CDR1 MNHEY and CDR2 SVGAGI come from the germline V gene. CDR3 size: 15 residues. The CDR3 DNA reads as TGTGCCAGCAGTTACTCTAGTAATGGGAACACTGAAGCTTTCTTT. Translated: CASSYSSNGNTEAFF.

The chain is built from TRBV19 and TRBJ2-1; TRBD2 matches at 13 bases. V gave up 3 bases and J gave up 9 bases; unmatched junction bases: 8. The CDR3 has 16 residues. Looked up from germline, CDR1 is LNHDA and CDR2 is SQIVND (reference sequence). The CDR3 region has the DNA TGTGCCAGTAGTATCGGCGGACTAGCGGGAGAGAGTGAGCAGTTCTTC. It encodes CASSIGGLAGESEQFF.

This clone was detected only once. The chain links TRBV27 to TRBJ1-4; 7 bases agree with TRBD1. Germline lookup yields CDR1 MNHEY and CDR2 SMNVEV (reference sequence). The junction had 7 bases not matched to a gene; V was cut back by 8 bases and J by 1 base. The CDR3 is 15 residues long. The CDR3 loop reads CASSGRTGTNEKLFF. CDR3 sequence (DNA): TGTGCCAGCTCTGGGCGGACAGGAACTAATGAAAAACTGTTTTTT.

The rearrangement joins TRBV5-4 to TRBJ1-2; 7 nucleotides align to TRBD1. The CDR3 has 15 residues. From germline, CDR1 is SGHNT and CDR2 YYREEE (reference sequence). V shed 2 bases and J 3 bases; nucleotides not matched to a gene: 7. The CDR3, as DNA: TGTGCCAGCAGCTTTACAGGGGCCGTTCACTATGGCTACACCTTC. This codes for CASSFTGAVHYGYTF.

V is TRBV5-1 and J is TRBJ2-7, with 11 nucleotides matching TRBD1. Germline values: CDR1 SGHRS, CDR2 YFSETQ. With V trimmed by 0 bases and J by 4 bases, 3 bases remained unmatched. The CDR3 consists of 15 residues. The CDR3 DNA follows: TGCGCCAGCAGCTTGGATGGGACAGGGGGATACGAGCAGTACTTC. Translation gives CASSLDGTGGYEQYF.

The chain combines TRBV7-8 with TRBJ1-2; 8 nucleotides line up with TRBD1. Per the germline V gene, CDR1 is SGHVS and CDR2 is FQNEAQ. The CDR3 runs 15 residues. The ends lost 1 base at V and 2 bases at J; junction bases unmatched: 3. Here the CDR3 DNA reads TGTGCCAGCAGCTTAGTGGCAGGGGGCAACTATGGCTACACCTTC. Translation: CASSLVAGGNYGYTF.

This chain joins TRBV7-2 and TRBJ2-3, with no clear D. CDR1 and CDR2 (germline): SGHTA, FQGNSA. CDR3 length equals 14 residues. The V and J ends lost 0 bases and 2 bases respectively, with 6 bases between them. The CDR3 sequence is CASSLAPLTDTQYF. In DNA, the CDR3 is TGTGCCAGCAGCTTAGCACCACTCACAGATACGCAGTATTTT.